This T cell receptor (beta chain) was recovered during a study of radiotherapy plus CTLA-4 blockade in lung cancer. Study-level findings and limits: Blood saw expansion of tumor-derived TCR clones after radiotherapy plus ipilimumab.

Those patients who had chemo-refractory metastatic non-small-cell lung cancer were given focal radiation along with CTLA-4 blockade through ipilimumab. Note on this clone: Its specificity is unknown.

The ends lost 5 bases at V and 0 bases at J; junction bases unmatched: 3. This CDR3 is 15 amino acids long. Germline V gene data show CDR1 as MRHNA and CDR2 as SNTAGT. Only in-frame clones appear in the TCRdb table, and some are missing; sequencing was by immunoSEQ multiplex PCR. The sample includes over 45,000 clones, 70% to 85% of them seen just once. The genes are TRBV6-4 and TRBJ2-3; TRBD2 aligns across 9 bases. The sample in question was peripheral blood, obtained from a patient treated with radiotherapy plus ipilimumab. This TCR derives from a human donor with non-small cell lung cancer who had a complete response to radiotherapy plus ipilimumab. The CDR3 DNA follows: TGTGCCAGCAGTCCCCTAGCGGGGAGCACAGATACGCAGTATTTT. Its protein product is CASSPLAGSTDTQYF.